What follows are 9 T cell receptor beta chains derived from one specimen sequenced in a study of T-cell reconstitution after alpha-beta-depleted transplantation in children. Preparing the TCRbeta library involved the use of unique molecular identifiers. From the PCR reads, TCRdb called clonotypes with MiXCR, one entry per CDR3 protein. The sample contains 300,000 to 350,000 distinct CDR3 sequences, 23% of which appear only once. The sequences come from PBMCs, mostly from graft donor cells, collected 180 days after TCRalphabeta/CD19-depleted stem cell transplant. The receptor source for this set is a male patient between 5 and 17 years old who had a stem cell transplant for acute lymphoblastic leukemia, so the T cells may come from the graft donor.

The chain uses TRBV7-3 and TRBJ2-1; TRBD1 agrees at 10 bases. Germline V gives CDR1 SGHTA, CDR2 FQGTGA. The CDR3 totals 15 residues. The J segment lost 5 bases and the V segment lost 5 bases, leaving 6 bases of the junction unmatched. The DNA of the CDR3 is TGTGCCAGCAGCCCCCGGACAGGGGGTCACAATGAGCAGTTCTTC. This codes for CASSPRTGGHNEQFF.

This clonotype was picked up a small number of times. The gene calls are TRBV12-5 and TRBJ1-2; TRBD1 is a possible D gene (5 bases). V lost 1 base and J lost 8, with 17 bases in between. The CDR3 contains 15 residues. From germline, CDR1 is LGHNT and CDR2 FRNRAP. The CDR3 protein is CASGLARGGAWGYTF. CDR3 DNA: TGTGCTAGTGGTTTGGCACGCGGGGGTGCGTGGGGCTACACCTTC.

The J gene is TRBJ1-5, the V gene TRBV6-6; unclear D gene. Germline V gene data show CDR1 as MNHNY and CDR2 as SVGAGI (reference sequence). This CDR3 has 13 residues. V lost 9 bases and J 0 bases, leaving 9 bases between the germline ends. The CDR3 region has the DNA TGTGCCAGTCGCTTGGATAGCAATCAGCCCCAGCATTTT. Its translation is CASRLDSNQPQHF.

This clonotype was detected only a few times. The chain links TRBV11-2 to TRBJ2-7, with 7 nucleotides matching TRBD2. CDR1 is SGHAT, CDR2 FQNNGV, per germline. J lost 3 bases, V lost 8 bases, and 13 bases had no gene match. This CDR3 has 15 amino acids. For the CDR3, the DNA is TGTGCCAGCGGATTGACTCAACGGGGGGACTACGAGCAGTACTTC. Translation gives CASGLTQRGDYEQYF.

The chain recombines TRBV2 with TRBJ2-5; unclear D gene. Looked up from germline, CDR1 is SNHLY and CDR2 is FYNNEI. Trimming left V 2 bases short and J 7 bases short, with 5 bases between. The CDR3 has 11 residues. In nucleotides, the CDR3 is TGTGCCAGCAGTGAACGGAGGACCCAGTACTTC. It specifies CASSERRTQYF.

This sequence joins TRBV29-1 and TRBJ2-1; no clear D. Germline CDR1 and CDR2: SQVTM and ANQGSEA. Trimming left V 3 bases short and J 10 bases short, with 22 bases between. The CDR3 has 15 residues. The CDR3: CSVETLNAPPREQFF. The CDR3 bases are TGCAGCGTTGAGACCTTAAACGCCCCCCCTCGGGAGCAGTTCTTC.

Turning to this clonotype: Mismatch with germline at one junction end may stem from a read error. The rearrangement joins TRBV5-1 to TRBJ2-5, with a weak D call TRBD1 (8 bases). The CDR3 extends over 14 amino acids. From germline, CDR1 is SGHRS and CDR2 YFSETQ. The CDR3 coding sequence is TGCGCCAGCAGCCCTAATGACAGGGGAGGGACCCAGCACTTC. Translation: CASSPNDRGGTQHF. The complete variable domain, with remaining parts taken from reference TRBV5-1 and TRBJ2-5, reads KAGVTQTPRYLIKTRGQQVTLSCSPISGHRSVSWYQQTPGQGLQFLFEYFSETQRNKGNFPGRFSGRQFSNSRSEMNVSTLELGDSALYLCASSPNDRGGTQHFGPGTRLLVL.

The gene calls are TRBV5-6 and TRBJ2-3; no firm D call. Deletions cut 1 base from V and 3 bases from J, with 6 bases between. CDR1 is SGHDT, CDR2 YYEEEE, per germline. The CDR3 totals 13 residues. The CDR3 bases are TGTGCCAGCAGCTTGACGACGACAGATACGCAGTATTTT. It encodes CASSLTTTDTQYF.

The rearrangement links TRBV3-1 to TRBJ2-7, with 10 bases that match TRBD2. Unmatched junction bases numbered 8, after V lost 2 bases and J lost 4 bases. Per germline, CDR1 LGHDT and CDR2 YNNKEL (reference sequence). The CDR3 contains 16 residues. The CDR3 spells CASSQYELAGSYEQYF. DNA for the CDR3: TGTGCCAGCAGCCAATACGAACTAGCGGGATCTTACGAGCAGTACTTC.